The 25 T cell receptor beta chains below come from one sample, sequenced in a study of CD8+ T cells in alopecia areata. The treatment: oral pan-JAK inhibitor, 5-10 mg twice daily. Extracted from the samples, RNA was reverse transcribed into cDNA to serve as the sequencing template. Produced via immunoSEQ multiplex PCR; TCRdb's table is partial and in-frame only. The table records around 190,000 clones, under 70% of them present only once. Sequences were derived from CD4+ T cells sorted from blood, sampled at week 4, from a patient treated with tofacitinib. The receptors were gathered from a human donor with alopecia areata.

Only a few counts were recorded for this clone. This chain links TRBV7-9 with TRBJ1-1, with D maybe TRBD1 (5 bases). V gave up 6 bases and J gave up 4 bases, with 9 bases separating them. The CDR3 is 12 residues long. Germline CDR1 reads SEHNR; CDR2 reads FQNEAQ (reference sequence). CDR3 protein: CASRTGGTEAFF. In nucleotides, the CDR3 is TGTGCCAGCAGAACAGGCGGCACTGAAGCTTTCTTT.

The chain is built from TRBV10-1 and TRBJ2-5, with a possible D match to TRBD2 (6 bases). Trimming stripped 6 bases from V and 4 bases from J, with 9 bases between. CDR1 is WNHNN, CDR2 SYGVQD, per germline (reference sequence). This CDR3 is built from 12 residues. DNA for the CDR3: TGCGCCAGCAGCGCCGGGGGAGAGACCCAGTACTTC. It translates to CASSAGGETQYF.

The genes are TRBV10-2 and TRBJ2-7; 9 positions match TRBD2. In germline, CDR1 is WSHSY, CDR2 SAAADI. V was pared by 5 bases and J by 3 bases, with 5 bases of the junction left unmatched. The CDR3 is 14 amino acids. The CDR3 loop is CASSPGLAVYEQYF. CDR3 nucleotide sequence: TGCGCCAGCAGTCCGGGACTAGCTGTCTACGAGCAGTACTTC.

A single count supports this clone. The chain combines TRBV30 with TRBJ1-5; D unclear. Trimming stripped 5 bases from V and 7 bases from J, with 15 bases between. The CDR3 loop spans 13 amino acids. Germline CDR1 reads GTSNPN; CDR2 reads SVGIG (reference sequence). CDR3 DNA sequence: TGTGCCTGGTCGGGTCGGAGCAGGCAGCCCCAGCATTTT. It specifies CAWSGRSRQPQHF.

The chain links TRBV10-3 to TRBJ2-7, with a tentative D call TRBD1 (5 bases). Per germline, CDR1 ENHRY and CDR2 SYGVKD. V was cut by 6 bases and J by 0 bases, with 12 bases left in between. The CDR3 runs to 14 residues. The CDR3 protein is CAIRQTESSYEQYF. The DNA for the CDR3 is TGTGCCATCAGGCAGACAGAGAGCTCCTACGAGCAGTACTTC.

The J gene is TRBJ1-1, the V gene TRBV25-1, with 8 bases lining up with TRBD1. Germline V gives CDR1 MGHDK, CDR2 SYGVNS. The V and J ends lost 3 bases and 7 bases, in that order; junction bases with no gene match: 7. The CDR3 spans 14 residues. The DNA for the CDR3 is TGTGCCAGCAGTGAGCAGGGGGCAATTGGTGAAGCTTTCTTT. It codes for CASSEQGAIGEAFF.

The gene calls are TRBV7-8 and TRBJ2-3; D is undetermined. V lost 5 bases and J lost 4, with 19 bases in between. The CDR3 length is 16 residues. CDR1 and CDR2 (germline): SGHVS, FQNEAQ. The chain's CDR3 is CASSPPGPRSADTQYF. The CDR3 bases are TGTGCCAGCAGCCCGCCGGGCCCCCGGTCGGCAGATACGCAGTATTTT.

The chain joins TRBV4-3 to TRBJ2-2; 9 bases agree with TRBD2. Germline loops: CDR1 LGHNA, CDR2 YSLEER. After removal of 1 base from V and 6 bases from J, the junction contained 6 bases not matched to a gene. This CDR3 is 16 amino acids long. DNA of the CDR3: TGCGCCAGCAGCCAAGTCTGGCGGGGGGGCTCCGGGGAGCTGTTTTTT. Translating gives CASSQVWRGGSGELFF.

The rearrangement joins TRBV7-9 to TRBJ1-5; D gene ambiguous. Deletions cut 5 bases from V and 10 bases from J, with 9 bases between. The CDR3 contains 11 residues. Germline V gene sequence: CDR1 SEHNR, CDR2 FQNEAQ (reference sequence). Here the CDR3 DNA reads TGTGCCAGCAGCCAGAGCGGTCCCCAGCATTTT. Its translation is CASSQSGPQHF. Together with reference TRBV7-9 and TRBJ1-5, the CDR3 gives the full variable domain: DTGVSQNPRHKITKRGQNVTFRCDPISEHNRLYWYRQTLGQGPEFLTYFQNEAQLEKSRLLSDRFSAERPKGSFSTLEIQRTEQGDSAMYLCASSQSGPQHFGDGTRLSIL.

The CDR3 DNA is TGCGCCAGCAGGAACTTTAACAACACCGGGGAGCTGTTTTTT. Translated, it gives CASRNFNNTGELFF. This rearrangement joins TRBV23-1 to TRBJ2-2; D gene ambiguous. TRBV23-1 counts as an open reading frame of uncertain function. This CDR3 contains 14 residues. V was pared by 6 bases and J by 2 bases, with 10 bases between.

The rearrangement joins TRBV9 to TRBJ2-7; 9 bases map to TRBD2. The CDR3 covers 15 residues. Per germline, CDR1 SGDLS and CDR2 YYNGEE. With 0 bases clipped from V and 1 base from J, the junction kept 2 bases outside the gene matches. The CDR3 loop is CASSVASGVSYEQYF. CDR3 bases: TGTGCCAGCAGCGTAGCTAGCGGGGTATCCTACGAGCAGTACTTC.

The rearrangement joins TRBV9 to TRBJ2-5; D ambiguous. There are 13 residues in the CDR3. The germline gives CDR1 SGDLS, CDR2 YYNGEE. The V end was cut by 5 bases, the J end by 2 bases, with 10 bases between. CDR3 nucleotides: TGTGCCAGCAGTACAGAACCTCAAGAGACCCAGTACTTC. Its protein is CASSTEPQETQYF.

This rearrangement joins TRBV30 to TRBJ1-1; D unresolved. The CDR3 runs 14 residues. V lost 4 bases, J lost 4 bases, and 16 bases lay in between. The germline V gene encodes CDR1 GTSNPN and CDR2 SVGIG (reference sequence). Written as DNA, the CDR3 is TGTGCCTGGAATGTACATGGCCTTACCACTGAAGCTTTCTTT. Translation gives CAWNVHGLTTEAFF. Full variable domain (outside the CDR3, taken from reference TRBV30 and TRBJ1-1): SQTIHQWPATLVQPVGSPLSLECTVEGTSNPNLYWYRQAAGRGLQLLFYSVGIGQISSEVPQNLSASRPQDRQFILSSKKLLLSDSGFYLCAWNVHGLTTEAFFGQGTRLTVV.

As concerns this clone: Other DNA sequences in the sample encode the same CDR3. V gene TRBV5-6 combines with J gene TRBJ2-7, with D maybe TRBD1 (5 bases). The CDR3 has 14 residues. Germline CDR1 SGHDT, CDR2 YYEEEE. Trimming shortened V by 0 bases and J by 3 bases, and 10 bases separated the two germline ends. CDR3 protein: CASSLGTGNYEQYF. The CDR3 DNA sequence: TGTGCCAGCAGCTTGGGAACAGGAAACTACGAGCAGTACTTC. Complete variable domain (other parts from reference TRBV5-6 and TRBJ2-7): DAGVTQSPTHLIKTRGQQVTLRCSPKSGHDTVSWYQQALGQGPQFIFQYYEEEERQRGNFPDRFSGHQFPNYSSELNVNALLLGDSALYLCASSLGTGNYEQYFGPGTRLTVT.

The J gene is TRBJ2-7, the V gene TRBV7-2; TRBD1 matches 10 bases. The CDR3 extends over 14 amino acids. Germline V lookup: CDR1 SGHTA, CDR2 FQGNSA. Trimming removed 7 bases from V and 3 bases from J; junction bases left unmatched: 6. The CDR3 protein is CASNRQGAGYEQYF. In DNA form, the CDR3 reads TGTGCCAGCAACAGACAGGGGGCCGGCTACGAGCAGTACTTC.

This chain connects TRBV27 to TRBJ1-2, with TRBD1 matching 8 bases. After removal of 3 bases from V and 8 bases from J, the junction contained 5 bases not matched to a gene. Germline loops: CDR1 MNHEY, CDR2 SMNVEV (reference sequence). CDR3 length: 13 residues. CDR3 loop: CASSFRTGFGYTF. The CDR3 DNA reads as TGTGCCAGCAGTTTTAGGACAGGGTTCGGCTACACCTTC.

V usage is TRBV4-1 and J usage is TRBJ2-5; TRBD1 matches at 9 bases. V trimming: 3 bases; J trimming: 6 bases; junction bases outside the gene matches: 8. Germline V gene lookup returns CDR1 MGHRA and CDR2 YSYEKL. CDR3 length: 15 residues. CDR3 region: CASSQGQGGIKTQYF. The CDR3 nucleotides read TGCGCCAGCAGCCAGGGACAGGGCGGCATAAAGACCCAGTACTTC.

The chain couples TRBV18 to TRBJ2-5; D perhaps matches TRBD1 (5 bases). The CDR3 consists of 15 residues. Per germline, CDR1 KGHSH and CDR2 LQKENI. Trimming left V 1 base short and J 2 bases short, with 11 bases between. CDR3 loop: CASSPQQAPQETQYF. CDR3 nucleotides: TGTGCCAGCTCACCACAACAGGCTCCTCAAGAGACCCAGTACTTC.

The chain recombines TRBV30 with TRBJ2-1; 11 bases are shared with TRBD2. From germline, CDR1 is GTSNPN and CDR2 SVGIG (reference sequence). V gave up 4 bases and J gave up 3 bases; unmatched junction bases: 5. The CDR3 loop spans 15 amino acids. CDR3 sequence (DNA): TGTGCCTGGAACTCCGGGACTAGCGGCTACAATGAGCAGTTCTTC. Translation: CAWNSGTSGYNEQFF. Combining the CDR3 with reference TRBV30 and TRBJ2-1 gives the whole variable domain SQTIHQWPATLVQPVGSPLSLECTVEGTSNPNLYWYRQAAGRGLQLLFYSVGIGQISSEVPQNLSASRPQDRQFILSSKKLLLSDSGFYLCAWNSGTSGYNEQFFGPGTRLTVL.

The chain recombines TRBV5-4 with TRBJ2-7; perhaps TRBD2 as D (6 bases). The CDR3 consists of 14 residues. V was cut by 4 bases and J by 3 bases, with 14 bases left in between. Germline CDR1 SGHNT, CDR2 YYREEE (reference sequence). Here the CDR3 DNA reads TGTGCCAGCAGCCCTGGACGGGGAGGCTACGAGCAGTACTTC. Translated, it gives CASSPGRGGYEQYF. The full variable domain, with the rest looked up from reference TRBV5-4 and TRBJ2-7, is ETGVTQSPTHLIKTRGQQVTLRCSSQSGHNTVSWYQQALGQGPQFIFQYYREEENGRGNFPPRFSGLQFPNYSSELNVNALELDDSALYLCASSPGRGGYEQYFGPGTRLTVT.

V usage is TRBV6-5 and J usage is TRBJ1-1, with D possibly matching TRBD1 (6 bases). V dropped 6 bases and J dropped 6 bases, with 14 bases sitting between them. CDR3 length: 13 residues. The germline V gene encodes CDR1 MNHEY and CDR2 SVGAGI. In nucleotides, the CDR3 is TGTGCCAGCAGGTTGGACAGTCTCTCTGAAGCTTTCTTT. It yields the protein CASRLDSLSEAFF.

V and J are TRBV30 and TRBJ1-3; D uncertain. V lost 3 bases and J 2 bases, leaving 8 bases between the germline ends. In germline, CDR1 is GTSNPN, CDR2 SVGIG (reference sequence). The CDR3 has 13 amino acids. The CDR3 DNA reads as TGTGCCTGGAGGGGCAGCCCTGGAAACACCATATATTTT. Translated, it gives CAWRGSPGNTIYF.

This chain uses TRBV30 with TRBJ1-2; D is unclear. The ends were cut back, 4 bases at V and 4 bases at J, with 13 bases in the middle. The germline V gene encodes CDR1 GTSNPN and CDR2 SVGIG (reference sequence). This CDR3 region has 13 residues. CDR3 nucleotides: TGTGCCTGGACCCGGGAACCAATCTATGGCTACACCTTC. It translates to CAWTREPIYGYTF.

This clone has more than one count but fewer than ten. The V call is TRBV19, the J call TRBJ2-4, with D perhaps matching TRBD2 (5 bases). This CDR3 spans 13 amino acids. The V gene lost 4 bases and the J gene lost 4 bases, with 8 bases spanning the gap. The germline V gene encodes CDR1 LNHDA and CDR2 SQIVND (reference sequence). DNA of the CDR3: TGTGCCAGTAGTAGTCCGGGGAAAAACATTCAGTACTTC. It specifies CASSSPGKNIQYF.

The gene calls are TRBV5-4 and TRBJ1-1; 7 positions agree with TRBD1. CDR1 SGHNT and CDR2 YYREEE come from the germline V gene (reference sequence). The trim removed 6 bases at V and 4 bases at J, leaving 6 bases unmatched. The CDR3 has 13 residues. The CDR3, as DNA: TGTGCCAGCATCGCAGACAGGGCCACTGAAGCTTTCTTT. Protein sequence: CASIADRATEAFF.